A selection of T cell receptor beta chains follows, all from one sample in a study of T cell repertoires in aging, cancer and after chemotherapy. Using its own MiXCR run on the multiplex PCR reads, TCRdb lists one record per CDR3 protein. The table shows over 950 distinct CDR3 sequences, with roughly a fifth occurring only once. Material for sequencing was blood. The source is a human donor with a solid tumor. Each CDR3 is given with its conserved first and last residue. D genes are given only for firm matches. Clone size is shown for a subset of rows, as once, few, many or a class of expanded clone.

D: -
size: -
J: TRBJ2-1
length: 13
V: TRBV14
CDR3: CASSQDRSGEQFF
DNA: TGTGCCAGCAGCCAAGACCGGTCCGGGGAGCAGTTCTTC

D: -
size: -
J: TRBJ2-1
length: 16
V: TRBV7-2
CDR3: CASSSMGGGIYNEQFF
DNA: TGTGCCAGCAGCTCCATGGGGGGCGGGATATACAATGAGCAGTTCTTC

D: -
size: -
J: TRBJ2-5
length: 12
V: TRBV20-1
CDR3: CSASPGFETQYF
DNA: TGCAGTGCTTCACCAGGGTTTGAGACCCAGTACTTC

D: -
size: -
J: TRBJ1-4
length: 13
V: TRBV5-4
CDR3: CASSLQGGEKLFF
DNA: TGTGCCAGCAGCTTACAGGGAGGTGAAAAACTGTTTTTT

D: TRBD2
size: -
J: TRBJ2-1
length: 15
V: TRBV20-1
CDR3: CSASPGLAGYNEQFF
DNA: TGCAGTGCTAGCCCGGGACTAGCGGGATATAATGAGCAGTTCTTC

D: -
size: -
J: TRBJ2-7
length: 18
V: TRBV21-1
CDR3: CASSTSGTTSGSTYEQYF
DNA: TGTGCCAGCAGCACCTCGGGCACTACTAGCGGGTCTACCTACGAGCAGTACTTC

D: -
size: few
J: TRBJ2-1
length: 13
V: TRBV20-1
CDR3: CSARDLALSEQFF
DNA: TGCAGTGCTAGAGATCTGGCACTGAGTGAGCAGTTCTTC

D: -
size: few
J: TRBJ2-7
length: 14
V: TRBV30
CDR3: CAWSRWTIPYEQYF
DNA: TGTGCCTGGAGCCGGTGGACCATTCCCTACGAGCAGTACTTC

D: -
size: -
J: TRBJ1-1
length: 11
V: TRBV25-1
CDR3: CASNRNTEAFF
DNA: TGTGCCAGCAACAGGAACACTGAAGCTTTCTTT

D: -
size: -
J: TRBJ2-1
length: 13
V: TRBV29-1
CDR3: CSVRLDRYNEQFF
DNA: TGCAGCGTTCGGTTGGACCGGTACAATGAGCAGTTCTTC

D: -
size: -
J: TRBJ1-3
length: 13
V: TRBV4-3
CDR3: CASSQVSGNTIYF
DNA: TGCGCCAGCAGCCAAGTCTCTGGAAACACCATATATTTT

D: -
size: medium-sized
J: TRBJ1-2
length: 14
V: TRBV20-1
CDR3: CSASPGTGAYGYTF
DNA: TGCAGTGCCTCTCCAGGTACAGGCGCCTATGGCTACACCTTC

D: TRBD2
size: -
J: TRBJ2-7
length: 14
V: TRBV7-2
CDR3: CASSSRGGAYEQYF
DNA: TGTGCCAGCAGCTCCCGGGGGGGTGCCTACGAGCAGTACTTC

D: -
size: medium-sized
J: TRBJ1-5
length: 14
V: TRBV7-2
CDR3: CASSYRDVYQPQHF
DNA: TGTGCCAGCAGCTACCGGGACGTCTATCAGCCCCAGCATTTT

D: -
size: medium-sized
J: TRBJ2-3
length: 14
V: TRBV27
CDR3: CASSLWGSADTQYF
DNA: TGTGCCAGCAGTTTATGGGGGTCAGCAGATACGCAGTATTTT

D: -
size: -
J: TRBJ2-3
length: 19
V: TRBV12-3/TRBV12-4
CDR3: CASRLRLGGWLRDTDTQYF
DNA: TGTGCCAGCAGATTAAGGCTCGGGGGATGGCTACGCGACACAGATACGCAGTATTTT

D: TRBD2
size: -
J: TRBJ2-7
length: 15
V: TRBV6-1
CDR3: CASSEDSGGAGEQYF
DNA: TGTGCCAGCAGTGAAGATAGCGGGGGGGCCGGAGAGCAGTACTTC

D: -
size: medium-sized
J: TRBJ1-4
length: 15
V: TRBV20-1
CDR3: CSARDQAGDWEKLFF
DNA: TGCAGTGCTAGAGATCAGGCAGGGGATTGGGAAAAACTGTTTTTT

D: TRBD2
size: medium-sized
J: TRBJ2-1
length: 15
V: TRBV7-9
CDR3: CASSLVIAGASEQFF
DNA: TGTGCCAGCAGCTTAGTAATAGCGGGAGCATCCGAGCAGTTCTTC

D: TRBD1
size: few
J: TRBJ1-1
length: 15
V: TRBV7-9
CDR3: CASSRGTAMNTEAFF
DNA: TGTGCCAGCTCAAGGGGGACAGCGATGAACACTGAAGCTTTCTTT

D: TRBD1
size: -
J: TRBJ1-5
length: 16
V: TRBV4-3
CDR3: CASSPDRDGSNQPQHF
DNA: TGCGCCAGCAGCCCAGACAGGGATGGGAGCAATCAGCCCCAGCATTTT

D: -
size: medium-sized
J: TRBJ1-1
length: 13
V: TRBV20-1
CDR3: CSADTDFNTEAFF
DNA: TGCAGTGCTGATACAGACTTCAACACTGAAGCTTTCTTT

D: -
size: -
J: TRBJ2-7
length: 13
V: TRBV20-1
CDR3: CSASTGRTDEQYF
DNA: TGCAGTGCTAGCACCGGGAGAACGGATGAGCAGTACTTC

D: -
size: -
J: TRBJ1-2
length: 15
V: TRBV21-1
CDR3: CASSKEATLLYGYTF
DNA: TGTGCCAGCAGCAAAGAAGCGACACTCCTCTATGGCTACACCTTC

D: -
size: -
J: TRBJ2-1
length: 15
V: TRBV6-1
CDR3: CASSEGLSVYNEQFF
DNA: TGTGCCAGCAGTGAAGGACTATCGGTCTACAATGAGCAGTTCTTC